The 4 T cell receptor beta chains listed next were all sequenced from one sample in a study of shared clonotypes between healthy human individuals (dated by TCRdb to the early 2020s). The library relied on the immunoSEQ multiplex PCR assay. TCRdb limited this immuneACCESS table to in-frame rearrangements with V and J called. A share of clones is missing; checked studies link under half to unresolved V genes, and the rest is unexplained. This sample comprises more than 2 million clones, 90% to 95% of them detected only once. Together, the top ten hold roughly 0.13% of the sample. Sequenced material: naive CD4+ T cells sorted from blood. The cell subset or site label, read with the paper, signifies: CD45RA+ positively selected. The receptor source for this set is a man aged 18 to 30 in good health.

This clone was counted a few times. The V gene is TRBV2, the J gene TRBJ2-7; maybe TRBD1 (5 bases). This CDR3 spans 11 amino acids. Germline V gives CDR1 SNHLY, CDR2 FYNNEI. Trimming left V 6 bases short and J 4 bases short, with 7 bases between. CDR3 loop: CASRAGYEQYF. The CDR3 nucleotides are TGTGCCAGCAGAGCAGGGTACGAGCAGTACTTC.

DNA of the CDR3: TGTGCCAGCAGCTTAGGAGAAACGCCCCAAGAGACCCAGTACTTC. It translates to CASSLGETPQETQYF. The chain links TRBV7-9 to TRBJ2-5; D is unclear. CDR1 is SEHNR, CDR2 FQNEAQ, per germline (reference sequence). The CDR3 sequence is 15 residues long. V gave up 1 base and J gave up 1 base, with 10 bases separating them.

This sequence joins TRBV28 and TRBJ2-2, with 7 bases lining up with TRBD1. Germline-derived CDR1 and CDR2 are MDHEN and SYDVKM. The J segment lost 1 base and the V segment lost 6 bases, leaving 5 bases of the junction unmatched. The CDR3 totals 15 residues. CDR3 nucleotide sequence: TGTGCCAGCAGAAAAGGGGACAGGAACACCGGGGAGCTGTTTTTT. Translation: CASRKGDRNTGELFF.

The chain is built from TRBV6-8 and TRBJ1-5, with a possible D match to TRBD1 (5 bases). Germline CDR1 and CDR2: MNHGY and SAAAGT. The CDR3 is made up of 18 amino acids. V was clipped by 2 bases and J by 0 bases, with 17 bases between them. Here the CDR3 reads CASSYPLDRPYSNQPQHF. The CDR3 bases are TGTGCCAGCAGTTACCCACTAGACAGACCTTATAGCAATCAGCCCCAGCATTTT.